This T cell receptor beta chain was profiled in a study of shared clonotypes between healthy human individuals. Across the whole study: A donor's plate count was three for CD4 naive and three for CD4 memory; CD8 naive had two and CD8 memory one. Study-level results: Generally, naive subsets came out with larger estimated richness than memory subsets.

Of note for this clone: Its antigen is still unknown.

Between the trimmed V and J ends, which lost 2 bases and 3 bases, there was a span of 7 bases. Germline V gene data show CDR1 as MNHEY and CDR2 as SMNVEV (reference sequence). This CDR3 has 14 residues. As originally analysed: Without quality scores, immunoSEQ junctional reads could not be filtered like full-length reads. Data came from immunoSEQ multiplex PCR; TCRdb stores just in-frame clones and leaves some out. The DNA gave D and trimming, while V, J and clone size come from that table. In the table there are some 630,000 clones, less than 80% of which are singletons. This chain connects TRBV27 to TRBJ1-4; perhaps TRBD1 as D (5 bases). The receptor was isolated from a woman aged 25 to 39 in good health. Sequencing was performed on memory CD4+ T cells sorted from blood. Subset indicated: CD45RA-negative fraction. The CDR3: CASSLKGSNEKLFF. The CDR3 bases are TGTGCCAGCAGTTTAAAGGGGTCTAATGAAAAACTGTTTTTT.